This T cell receptor beta chain was sequenced during a study of identical twins. A single record per CDR3 protein comes from TCRdb applying MiXCR to the 5' RACE reads. The table shows 500,000 to 650,000 distinct CDR3 sequences, with roughly 6.6% occurring only once. Germline CDR1 is DFQATT and CDR2 is SNEGSKA (reference sequence). The CDR3 has 14 amino acids. V lost 0 bases and J 8 bases, leaving 16 bases between the germline ends. This clonotype has more than one count but fewer than ten. These data are also associated with another study on yellow fever vaccine responses in identical twins.

This chain uses TRBV20-1 with TRBJ1-2, with D unclear. Material for sequencing was PBMCs. This TCR was sampled from a woman under 30 in good health. The CDR3 DNA reads as TGCAGTGCTAGAGATTTTGTTAGCCTCGAAGGCTACACCTTC. Its protein product is CSARDFVSLEGYTF.